This T cell receptor (beta chain) is from a study of shared clonotypes between healthy human individuals. With respect to this clone: Its target is not known.

General study results and limits: Rarefaction demonstrated incomplete sorted-subset sequencing despite large depth.

The CDR3 sequence is 16 residues long. Losses at the gene ends were 3 bases for V and 6 bases for J; bases not matched to a gene: 13. From germline, CDR1 is SGHVS and CDR2 FNYEAQ. It was CD45RO-negative cells, positively selected for CCR7, that made up naive CD8 cells, with terminally differentiated effector memory CD45RA+ cells excluded. Clones were sequenced by immunoSEQ multiplex PCR, and TCRdb holds only the in-frame ones, with some missing. The sample consists of some 2.1 million clones, 90% to 95% of them appearing once. This chain links TRBV7-6 with TRBJ1-1, with 7 bases aligning to TRBD1. Material for sequencing was naive CD8+ T cells from PBMCs. The TCR sequence derives from a man aged 18 to 30 in good health. Some clones in this sample may be carry-over from other donors' samples. The CDR3 region has the DNA TGTGCCAGCAGCTTCCGGGACAGATATCTTCCCTCTGAAGCTTTCTTT. Translated, it gives CASSFRDRYLPSEAFF.